The subject of this entry is one T cell receptor beta chain. Antigen unknown. This table comes from immunoSEQ multiplex PCR, and its TCRdb copy is limited to in-frame clones, with some not included. The repertoire consists of about 2.5 million clones, with under 95% occurring once and the leading ten covering around 0.35%. The record originates from a study of shared clonotypes between healthy human individuals. Overall study findings and caveats: There were few donors, and this limited the genetic and exposure-history diversity represented.

There were only Caucasian adults among the donors, and all lived in Nashville, Tennessee. Trimming removed 4 bases from V and 1 base from J, with 20 bases in between. CDR1 is SGHRS, CDR2 YFSETQ, per germline. The CDR3 sequence is 17 residues long. The sequence was obtained from a man between 18 and 29 years old in good health. Some clones in this sample may be carry-over from other donors' samples. The sequencing sample was made of naive CD4+ T cells from PBMCs. Stated subset: CD45RA+ positively selected. This chain uses TRBV5-1 with TRBJ1-1, with D possibly TRBD1 on 6 matching bases. Here the CDR3 reads CASSEAYVRTANTEAFF. The CDR3 coding sequence is TGCGCCAGCAGCGAGGCATATGTTAGGACAGCGAACACTGAAGCTTTCTTT.